These 30 T cell receptor beta chains originate from one sample sequenced in a study of T cell responses to AZD1222 COVID-19 vaccine (dated by TCRdb to the early 2020s). Libraries were built with the immunoSEQ multiplex PCR assay. The clones in this table, taken by TCRdb from immuneACCESS, are in-frame only. Not every clone is retained; where verified, under half of the shortfall comes from an unresolved V gene, and the cause of the rest is unknown. The sample has about 120,000 clones on record, roughly nine tenths of them singletons. Jointly, the top ten make up 2.5% to 4% of the sample. The sample's time point label is to be understood as: baseline before first vaccination. This sample comprised peripheral blood, obtained on day 0 of AZD1222 vaccination. The receptors shown here come from an adult in good health.

A single count supports this clone. The rearrangement links TRBV21-1 to TRBJ1-1. TRBV21-1 is marked as a pseudogene. The CDR3 sequence is 15 residues long. The CDR3 bases are TGTGCCAGCAGCAAACCGGGAAGTCTGAACACTGAAGCTTTCTTT. The encoded protein is CASSKPGSLNTEAFF.

This chain links TRBV6-1 with TRBJ2-7; the D gene is possibly TRBD1 (5 bases). The CDR3 is made up of 16 amino acids. V lost 3 bases to trimming and J lost 1 base, with 16 bases between them. The germline gives CDR1 MNHNS, CDR2 SASEGT. The CDR3 sequence is CASSDPGYGRSYEQYF. The CDR3 DNA sequence: TGTGCCAGCAGTGACCCAGGGTACGGCAGGTCCTACGAGCAGTACTTC.

The V call is TRBV20-1, the J call TRBJ1-2; D perhaps matches TRBD1 (6 bases). Germline V gene sequence: CDR1 DFQATT, CDR2 SNEGSKA (reference sequence). The CDR3 spans 15 residues. The V end was cut by 3 bases, the J end by 0 bases, with 14 bases between. DNA for the CDR3: TGCAGTGCTAGTGTAACAGGGCGTTCTAACTATGGCTACACCTTC. It codes for CSASVTGRSNYGYTF.

The V and J genes are TRBV19 and TRBJ1-5, with 10 bases fitting TRBD1. Germline V gene lookup returns CDR1 LNHDA and CDR2 SQIVND (reference sequence). CDR3 length equals 15 residues. The V segment lost 4 bases and the J segment 3 bases; nucleotides outside the gene matches: 3. The CDR3 nucleotides read TGTGCCAGTAGTACCGACAGGGGGCACAATCAGCCCCAGCATTTT. This codes for CASSTDRGHNQPQHF.

The chain is built from TRBV2 and TRBJ1-2; 7 nucleotides align to TRBD1. Trimming cost V 4 bases and J 0 bases; bases outside gene matches: 8. Looked up from germline, CDR1 is SNHLY and CDR2 is FYNNEI. CDR3 size: 16 residues. The CDR3 DNA reads as TGTGCCAGCAGTGGCAGACAGGGAGCGGCTAACTATGGCTACACCTTC. Translation gives CASSGRQGAANYGYTF.

This chain joins TRBV10-2 and TRBJ2-7; 7 bases align to TRBD1. CDR1 WSHSY and CDR2 SAAADI come from the germline V gene. The CDR3 covers 12 residues. V lost 7 bases to trimming and J lost 4 bases; unmatched junction nucleotides: 4. CDR3 residues: CASTPGQYEQYF. In DNA form, the CDR3 reads TGCGCCAGCACCCCGGGACAGTACGAGCAGTACTTC.

The chain links TRBV11-3 to TRBJ1-1; TRBD1 might be the D (6 bases). V was pared by 5 bases and J by 3 bases, with 13 bases between. CDR1 and CDR2 (germline): SGHNT, YENEEA. The CDR3 runs to 14 residues. The CDR3 sequence: CASSQQGEYTEAFF. The DNA for the CDR3 is TGTGCCAGCAGCCAACAGGGCGAGTACACTGAAGCTTTCTTT.

There are a few counts of this clone. CDR3 amino acids: CASSLAGTGGIDTQYF. The CDR3 coding sequence is TGCGCCAGCAGCCTAGCCGGGACAGGGGGAATAGATACGCAGTATTTT. The chain links TRBV4-3 to TRBJ2-3; 11 bases are a match to TRBD1. Germline assignment: CDR1 LGHNA and CDR2 YSLEER. J was trimmed by 5 bases and V by 4 bases; bases with no gene match: 8. The CDR3 has 16 amino acids.

The rearrangement joins TRBV28 to TRBJ2-5; 8 nucleotides match TRBD2. V trimming: 7 bases; J trimming: 5 bases; junction bases outside the gene matches: 9. The CDR3 sequence is 14 residues long. Germline lookup yields CDR1 MDHEN and CDR2 SYDVKM. The DNA of the CDR3 is TGTGCCAGCATCTCGGGGGGGGCGGAGGAGACCCAGTACTTC. It specifies CASISGGAEETQYF.

This clone was seen only once. The chain has TRBV29-1 and TRBJ2-1; 11 bases fit TRBD1. This CDR3 is 13 amino acids long. Trimming took 7 bases from V and 6 from J; bases not matched to a gene: 5. Germline loops: CDR1 SQVTM, CDR2 ANQGSEA. CDR3 in amino acids: CSGRDRGVNEQFF. The CDR3 nucleotides read TGCAGCGGCCGGGACAGGGGGGTCAATGAGCAGTTCTTC.

The CDR3 region is CATADVGNEQFF. CDR3 DNA: TGTGCCACCGCGGACGTTGGCAATGAGCAGTTCTTC. The gene calls are TRBV10-3 and TRBJ2-1; D unresolved. V lost 10 bases, J lost 6 bases, and 13 bases lay in between. Germline CDR1 and CDR2: ENHRY and SYGVKD. The CDR3 consists of 12 residues.

The V call is TRBV9, the J call TRBJ1-4; 8 bases map to TRBD1. CDR3 length equals 14 residues. CDR1 is SGDLS, CDR2 YYNGEE, per germline. V was pared by 2 bases and J by 5 bases, with 2 bases of the junction left unmatched. CDR3 in amino acids: CASSVGTGNEKLFF. As DNA, the CDR3 is TGTGCCAGCAGCGTCGGGACAGGAAATGAAAAACTGTTTTTT. Drawing the rest from reference TRBV9 and TRBJ1-4, the complete variable domain is DSGVTQTPKHLITATGQRVTLRCSPRSGDLSVYWYQQSLDQGLQFLIQYYNGEERAKGNILERFSAQQFPDLHSELNLSSLELGDSALYFCASSVGTGNEKLFFGSGTQLSVL.

This CDR3 is CASSLARGGGQETQYF. The CDR3 nucleotides are TGTGCCAGCAGCTTAGCGCGAGGGGGGGGTCAAGAGACCCAGTACTTC. This chain joins TRBV7-2 and TRBJ2-5, with D tentatively TRBD2 (7 bases). Trimming took 0 bases from V and 2 from J, leaving 13 bases between them. Per the germline V gene, CDR1 is SGHTA and CDR2 is FQGNSA. CDR3 length: 16 residues. Variable domain in full (rest from reference TRBV7-2 and TRBJ2-5): GAGVSQSPSNKVTEKGKDVELRCDPISGHTALYWYRQSLGQGLEFLIYFQGNSAPDKSGLPSDRFSAERTGGSVSTLTIQRTQQEDSAVYLCASSLARGGGQETQYFGPGTRLLVL.

V gene TRBV4-3 combines with J gene TRBJ1-1, with no clear D. Per germline, CDR1 LGHNA and CDR2 YSLEER. V lost 0 bases and J lost 4, with 12 bases in between. This CDR3 has 15 amino acids. DNA of the CDR3: TGCGCCAGCAGCCAAGATTGGGTGACGGGCACTGAAGCTTTCTTT. Encoded protein: CASSQDWVTGTEAFF.

V gene TRBV15 combines with J gene TRBJ1-4; D is perhaps TRBD1 (5 bases). V dropped 0 bases and J dropped 7 bases, with 15 bases sitting between them. The V gene's germline CDR1 is LNHNV and CDR2 YYDKDF (reference sequence). This CDR3 comprises 16 residues. The CDR3 bases are TGTGCCACCAGCAGAGATCAGGCCAGGGTAGCTGAAAAACTGTTTTTT. This gives the protein CATSRDQARVAEKLFF.

The V and J genes are TRBV6-2 or TRBV6-3 and TRBJ2-7; D possibly corresponds to TRBD2 (5 bases). V lost 6 bases and J lost 3, with 9 bases in between. CDR1 is MNHEY, CDR2 SVGEGT, per germline. CDR3 length equals 12 residues. CDR3 residues: CASSPRGYEQYF. CDR3 nucleotide sequence: TGTGCCAGCAGCCCACGGGGCTACGAGCAGTACTTC.

The V and J genes are TRBV18 and TRBJ2-3, with 7 bases matching TRBD2. V was pared by 4 bases and J by 3 bases, with 7 bases of the junction left unmatched. The CDR3 covers 15 residues. CDR1 and CDR2 (germline): KGHSH, LQKENI. The CDR3 protein is CASSLWAGATDTQYF. The CDR3, as DNA: TGTGCCAGCTCACTCTGGGCGGGAGCAACAGATACGCAGTATTTT.

This chain connects TRBV12-2 to TRBJ2-3; the listed D gene, TRBD2, was not tested against the DNA. TRBV12-2 is noted as a pseudogene. The CDR3 sequence is 14 residues long. The CDR3 region has the DNA TGTGCAAGTCGCTGCGGGGACAGCACAGATACGCAGTATTTT. This encodes CASRCGDSTDTQYF.

This chain uses TRBV24-1 with TRBJ2-3; D is perhaps TRBD1 (5 bases). Per the germline V gene, CDR1 is KGHDR and CDR2 is SFDVKD. V gave up 5 bases and J gave up 2 bases, with 13 bases separating them. The CDR3 runs to 15 residues. The CDR3 loop is CATSGSQGFTDTQYF. The CDR3 region has the DNA TGTGCCACCAGTGGGTCCCAGGGCTTCACAGATACGCAGTATTTT.

This clone has a handful of counts. V gene TRBV19 combines with J gene TRBJ2-1; 7 bases align to TRBD2. CDR3 length: 14 amino acids. Germline V CDR1 and CDR2: LNHDA, SQIVND (reference sequence). The ends lost 4 bases at V and 8 bases at J; junction bases unmatched: 8. CDR3: CASSTRALADEQFF. DNA for the CDR3: TGTGCCAGTAGTACAAGAGCCCTAGCGGATGAGCAGTTCTTC.

The CDR3 DNA sequence: TGTGCCAGCAGCTCCTCCTGGGGCAGGCACCAAGAGACCCAGTACTTC. Translated, it gives CASSSSWGRHQETQYF. The chain combines TRBV7-9 with TRBJ2-5, with a weak D call TRBD1 (5 bases). This CDR3 has 16 amino acids. Germline V gives CDR1 SEHNR, CDR2 FQNEAQ (reference sequence). The V end was cut by 4 bases, the J end by 0 bases, with 15 bases between. The variable domain in full, completed from reference TRBV7-9 and TRBJ2-5, reads DTGVSQNPRHKITKRGQNVTFRCDPISEHNRLYWYRQTLGQGPEFLTYFQNEAQLEKSRLLSDRFSAERPKGSFSTLEIQRTEQGDSAMYLCASSSSWGRHQETQYFGPGTRLLVL.

The chain uses TRBV27 and TRBJ1-6; D is uncertain. Germline CDR1 is MNHEY and CDR2 is SMNVEV (reference sequence). This CDR3 is 14 amino acids long. V dropped 5 bases and J dropped 10 bases, with 15 bases sitting between them. The CDR3 region has the DNA TGTGCCAGCAGTGCCCCGGTGGTTGGATCACCCCTCCACTTT. It yields the protein CASSAPVVGSPLHF.

The CDR3 DNA is TGTGCCAGCAGCTGGCGCGCGCGGCATTCCCTAGGGGAGCAGTTCTTC. Residues: CASSWRARHSLGEQFF. This rearrangement joins TRBV7-2 to TRBJ2-1; D call uncertain. With 4 bases removed from V and 10 bases from J, the gap between germline ends came to 23 bases. The CDR3 extends over 16 amino acids. Germline V gene lookup returns CDR1 SGHTA and CDR2 FQGNSA.

The chain combines TRBV2 with TRBJ1-5; D is possibly TRBD1 (5 bases). The germline V gene encodes CDR1 SNHLY and CDR2 FYNNEI. V lost 6 bases, J lost 7 bases, and 10 bases lay in between. The CDR3 spans 12 residues. CDR3 bases: TGTGCCAGCAGGGGCAGGGAACAGCCCCAGCATTTT. Translating it yields CASRGREQPQHF.

The chain has TRBV4-1 and TRBJ1-2; D is unresolved. The CDR3 loop spans 14 amino acids. The V gene lost 4 bases and the J gene lost 7 bases, with 16 bases spanning the gap. CDR1 MGHRA and CDR2 YSYEKL come from the germline V gene. The DNA for the CDR3 is TGCGCCAGCAGCCCATCCCCGGAGCCCGGTGGCTACACCTTC. It is translated as CASSPSPEPGGYTF.

The chain carries TRBV25-1 and TRBJ1-1; 9 nucleotides line up with TRBD1. This CDR3 has 15 amino acids. Germline V gives CDR1 MGHDK, CDR2 SYGVNS. V shed 8 bases and J 1 base; nucleotides not matched to a gene: 8. The CDR3 nucleotides are TGTGCCAGCGGACAGGGGTTGGTAGGGAACACTGAAGCTTTCTTT. Protein sequence: CASGQGLVGNTEAFF.

The chain carries TRBV2 and TRBJ1-4, with D unresolved. V gave up 6 bases and J gave up 4 bases, with 12 bases separating them. CDR1 is SNHLY and CDR2 is FYNNEI in the germline V gene. CDR3 length equals 14 residues. The CDR3 sequence: CASRRNGVNEKLFF. CDR3 bases: TGTGCCAGCAGGCGAAACGGGGTTAATGAAAAACTGTTTTTT.

The chain has TRBV5-1 and TRBJ1-6; 9 bases match TRBD1. With V trimmed by 2 bases and J by 6 bases, 6 bases remained unmatched. From germline, CDR1 is SGHRS and CDR2 YFSETQ. This CDR3 is 16 amino acids long. CDR3 bases: TGCGCCAGCAGCTTAGACCGGGACAGGGCTAATTCACCCCTCCACTTT. This encodes CASSLDRDRANSPLHF.

The V gene is TRBV5-1, the J gene TRBJ1-2; 7 bases fit TRBD1. The CDR3 has 14 amino acids. CDR1 is SGHRS and CDR2 is YFSETQ in the germline V gene. Trimming removed 4 bases from V and 5 bases from J; junction bases left unmatched: 8. CDR3 sequence: CASSDRDSRYGYTF. DNA for the CDR3: TGCGCCAGCAGCGACCGGGACAGTAGGTATGGCTACACCTTC.

The chain couples TRBV15 to TRBJ1-5; 8 bases agree with TRBD1. There are 15 residues in the CDR3. V was clipped by 1 base and J by 6 bases; unmatched bases: 5. CDR1 and CDR2 from the germline V gene are LNHNV and YYDKDF (reference sequence). In DNA, the CDR3 is TGTGCCACCAGCAGAGTAACAGGGGGGGCTCAGCCCCAGCATTTT. Translated, it gives CATSRVTGGAQPQHF.